Below are 25 T cell receptor beta chains sequenced from a single sample in a study of blood T cell repertoires in COVID-19. TCRdb's copy holds only in-frame clones and misses some; the assay was immunoSEQ multiplex PCR. The sample records roughly 520,000 clones, more than 75% being singletons. Sequencing used PBMCs or T cells enriched from blood (not recorded which). These receptors originate from a woman in her thirties or forties who had recovered from COVID-19.

The rearrangement uses TRBV18 and TRBJ2-3; TRBD2 aligns across 8 bases. CDR3 length equals 14 residues. Trimming at V came to 3 bases and at J to 6 bases, leaving 5 bases not matched to a gene. CDR1 and CDR2 from the germline V gene are KGHSH and LQKENI. This CDR3 is CASSPGLARDTQYF. For the CDR3, the DNA is TGTGCCAGCTCACCCGGACTAGCCCGCGATACGCAGTATTTT. Variable domain in full (rest from reference TRBV18 and TRBJ2-3): NAGVMQNPRHLVRRRGQEARLRCSPMKGHSHVYWYRQLPEEGLKFMVYLQKENIIDESGMPKERFSAEFPKEGPSILRIQQVVRGDSAAYFCASSPGLARDTQYFGPGTRLTVL.

The chain uses TRBV10-3 and TRBJ1-5; D is unclear. CDR1 is ENHRY and CDR2 is SYGVKD in the germline V gene. This CDR3 comprises 15 residues. Deletions cut 0 bases from V and 1 base from J, with 7 bases between. The CDR3 is CAISESRRSNQPQHF. The CDR3 DNA reads as TGTGCCATCAGTGAGTCGAGGAGAAGCAATCAGCCCCAGCATTTT.

The chain has TRBV19 and TRBJ2-3, with D possibly TRBD1 on 6 matching bases. V dropped 4 bases and J dropped 6 bases, with 11 bases sitting between them. This CDR3 has 13 residues. Germline V gene sequence: CDR1 LNHDA, CDR2 SQIVND (reference sequence). The CDR3 nucleotides read TGTGCCAGTAGTAGGAGTAGGGGGGATACGCAGTATTTT. This encodes CASSRSRGDTQYF. Drawing the rest from reference TRBV19 and TRBJ2-3, the complete variable domain is DGGITQSPKYLFRKEGQNVTLSCEQNLNHDAMYWYRQDPGQGLRLIYYSQIVNDFQKGDIAEGYSVSREKKESFPLTVTSAQKNPTAFYLCASSRSRGDTQYFGPGTRLTVL.

The rearrangement uses TRBV18 and TRBJ2-7; 12 bases line up with TRBD1. The CDR3 is made up of 16 amino acids. Unmatched junction bases numbered 10, after V lost 3 bases and J lost 7 bases. Looked up from germline, CDR1 is KGHSH and CDR2 is LQKENI. The CDR3 nucleotides are TGTGCCAGCTCACCTCGACCGGGACAGGGGGCGCGGGAGCAGTACTTC. Translated: CASSPRPGQGAREQYF.

CDR3 sequence reads: CASSLGGQETQYF. The CDR3 region has the DNA TGTGCCAGCTCCCTTGGCGGCCAAGAGACCCAGTACTTC. This sequence joins TRBV3-1 (or the pseudogene TRBV3-2) and TRBJ2-5, with D hard to call. Germline V gene lookup returns CDR1 LGHDT and CDR2 YNNKEL (reference sequence). V lost 8 bases and J lost 1, with 11 bases in between. The CDR3 is 13 residues long.

The chain joins TRBV5-1 to TRBJ2-3; 9 bases agree with TRBD1. With 4 bases clipped from V and 2 bases from J, the junction kept 5 bases outside the gene matches. Germline V gene sequence: CDR1 SGHRS, CDR2 YFSETQ. This CDR3 is built from 15 residues. CDR3 coding DNA: TGCGCCAGCAGCGGGGGACAGGGAAACACAGATACGCAGTATTTT. Residues: CASSGGQGNTDTQYF.

The gene calls are TRBV19 and TRBJ2-5, with D maybe TRBD1 (5 bases). The germline V gene encodes CDR1 LNHDA and CDR2 SQIVND (reference sequence). Trimming took 3 bases from V and 4 from J, leaving 9 bases between them. The CDR3 sequence is 13 residues long. DNA of the CDR3: TGTGCCAGTAGTATCGGGCAGGGAGAGACCCAGTACTTC. Its translation is CASSIGQGETQYF.

This clone was seen more than once but under ten times. The chain employs TRBV21-1 and TRBJ1-2; TRBD1, the table's D call, was not compared with the DNA. TRBV21-1 is a pseudogene. The CDR3 totals 13 residues. In DNA, the CDR3 is TGTGCCAGCACCGCGGACAGGGAGAACGGCTACACCTTC. Translated, it gives CASTADRENGYTF.

This chain uses TRBV10-3 with TRBJ2-7; 7 nucleotides agree with TRBD1. CDR1 and CDR2 from the germline V gene are ENHRY and SYGVKD. Unmatched junction bases numbered 0, after V lost 4 bases and J lost 3 bases. The CDR3 is made up of 12 amino acids. CDR3 in DNA: TGTGCCATCAGTGGGGACAGCTACGAGCAGTACTTC. Amino acids: CAISGDSYEQYF.

The chain uses TRBV18 and TRBJ2-3; D is undetermined. The CDR3 extends over 14 amino acids. The V and J ends lost 3 bases and 2 bases respectively, with 9 bases between them. Germline loops: CDR1 KGHSH, CDR2 LQKENI. The CDR3 sequence is CASSPSRTTDTQYF. The CDR3 DNA follows: TGTGCCAGCTCACCCTCTAGAACCACAGATACGCAGTATTTT.

V usage is TRBV5-1 and J usage is TRBJ2-2, with 9 bases aligning to TRBD2. The CDR3 consists of 16 residues. V dropped 3 bases and J dropped 2; count of bases not matched to a gene: 5. Germline assignment: CDR1 SGHRS and CDR2 YFSETQ. CDR3 region: CASSSTSGLNTGELFF. In DNA form, the CDR3 reads TGCGCCAGCAGCTCGACTAGCGGATTAAACACCGGGGAGCTGTTTTTT.

This chain links TRBV9 with TRBJ2-2; a possible D gene is TRBD2 (5 bases). This CDR3 region has 16 residues. In germline, CDR1 is SGDLS, CDR2 YYNGEE. V was cut by 3 bases and J by 0 bases, with 12 bases left in between. The CDR3 DNA reads as TGTGCCAGCAGCGCCTACCTAGCAACGAACACCGGGGAGCTGTTTTTT. Protein sequence: CASSAYLATNTGELFF.

The chain uses TRBV4-3 and TRBJ1-3, with unresolved D. The CDR3 consists of 15 residues. Germline CDR1 reads LGHNA; CDR2 reads YSLEER. Trimming shortened V by 0 bases and J by 7 bases, and 13 bases separated the two germline ends. DNA for the CDR3: TGCGCCAGCAGCCAAGACGTGGCCGGGTCGAACACCATATATTTT. Translating gives CASSQDVAGSNTIYF.

This chain joins TRBV4-3 and TRBJ2-1; D is unclear. The V gene's germline CDR1 is LGHNA and CDR2 YSLEER. Trimming took off 0 bases at V and 7 bases at J, with 7 bases between the two ends. This CDR3 spans 13 amino acids. CDR3 in amino acids: CASSQDYRNEQFF. CDR3 nucleotides: TGCGCCAGCAGCCAAGATTATCGGAATGAGCAGTTCTTC.

V and J are TRBV29-1 and TRBJ2-1, with 13 bases lining up with TRBD2. Germline values: CDR1 SQVTM, CDR2 ANQGSEA. The V segment lost 6 bases and the J segment 6 bases; nucleotides outside the gene matches: 8. CDR3 size: 15 residues. The CDR3 bases are TGCAGCGTGAGGACCGGGACTAGCGGGACCAATGAGCAGTTCTTC. Its protein product is CSVRTGTSGTNEQFF.

The V gene is TRBV6-2 or TRBV6-3, the J gene TRBJ1-1; D is possibly TRBD1 (5 bases). CDR1 MNHEY and CDR2 SVGEGT come from the germline V gene. Trimming shortened V by 5 bases and J by 6 bases, and 10 bases separated the two germline ends. CDR3 length equals 12 residues. CDR3 region: CASSDSPAEAFF. Written as DNA, the CDR3 is TGTGCCAGCAGTGACAGTCCGGCTGAAGCTTTCTTT.

This rearrangement joins TRBV7-9 to TRBJ1-1; D is unresolved. CDR3 length equals 14 residues. The V end lost 1 base, the J end lost 7 bases, and 13 bases lay between the germline ends. Germline V lookup: CDR1 SEHNR, CDR2 FQNEAQ (reference sequence). CDR3 region: CASSLVSRGDEAFF. The CDR3 DNA is TGTGCCAGCAGCTTAGTCTCGCGGGGAGATGAAGCTTTCTTT.

The chain has TRBV6-5 and TRBJ2-2; TRBD1 is a possible D gene (6 bases). This CDR3 contains 14 residues. The V and J ends lost 7 bases and 1 base respectively, with 10 bases between them. CDR1 and CDR2 (germline): MNHEY, SVGAGI. The CDR3: CASNMGQNTGELFF. As DNA, the CDR3 is TGTGCCAGCAACATGGGACAGAACACCGGGGAGCTGTTTTTT.

V is TRBV7-9 and J is TRBJ1-1, with D perhaps matching TRBD1 (6 bases). Trimming removed 5 bases from V and 3 bases from J, with 10 bases in between. The CDR3 contains 13 residues. The germline CDR1 and CDR2 sequences are SEHNR and FQNEAQ (reference sequence). The CDR3 reads CASSPQGYTEAFF. The CDR3 DNA reads TGTGCCAGCAGCCCGCAGGGGTACACTGAAGCTTTCTTT.

The genes are TRBV19 and TRBJ1-2; perhaps TRBD1 as D (6 bases). The germline gives CDR1 LNHDA, CDR2 SQIVND (reference sequence). Trimming cost V 3 bases and J 5 bases, with 19 bases left between them. The length of the CDR3 is 16 residues. CDR3 residues: CASSIQGSEPPYGYTF. CDR3 bases: TGTGCCAGTAGTATCCAGGGGTCTGAGCCTCCTTATGGCTACACCTTC.

The chain carries TRBV2 and TRBJ2-7; the D gene is possibly TRBD1 (5 bases). Germline CDR1 SNHLY, CDR2 FYNNEI. Between the trimmed V and J ends, which lost 5 bases and 6 bases, there was a span of 20 bases. This CDR3 has 15 residues. The CDR3 coding sequence is TGTGCCAGCAGTTCCGTCGCATCCGTCCAGGGCGAGCAGTACTTC. Its protein is CASSSVASVQGEQYF.

The chain links TRBV7-8 to TRBJ2-5, with unresolved D. The germline gives CDR1 SGHVS, CDR2 FQNEAQ. V was cut by 5 bases and J by 4 bases, with 8 bases left in between. The CDR3 consists of 12 residues. CDR3 in DNA: TGTGCCAGCAGCGGCCACAGAGAGACCCAGTACTTC. Amino acids: CASSGHRETQYF.

The chain employs TRBV11-3 and TRBJ2-7, with D tentatively TRBD1 (5 bases). Germline V gene data show CDR1 as SGHNT and CDR2 as YENEEA. The CDR3 covers 17 residues. V lost 1 base and J lost 3, with 19 bases in between. CDR3 amino acids: CASSLGGPGAAHYEQYF. The DNA of the CDR3 is TGTGCCAGCAGCTTAGGTGGCCCTGGGGCAGCGCACTACGAGCAGTACTTC.

This clone came up once. The chain joins TRBV20-1 to TRBJ2-1, with 7 bases lining up with TRBD2. Per the germline V gene, CDR1 is DFQATT and CDR2 is SNEGSKA (reference sequence). The V gene end was trimmed by 8 bases and the J gene end by 8 bases; junction bases not matched to a gene: 6. The CDR3 consists of 11 residues. The CDR3 loop reads CSTRRGDEQFF. The CDR3, as DNA: TGCAGTACCCGTCGGGGGGATGAGCAGTTCTTC.

The gene calls are TRBV10-2 and TRBJ2-3; TRBD1 matches 8 bases. V lost 3 bases, J lost 4 bases, and 6 bases stayed unmatched. CDR1 is WSHSY and CDR2 is SAAADI in the germline V gene. The CDR3 runs to 15 residues. CDR3 amino acids: CASSDRDRKSDTQYF. The CDR3 DNA follows: TGCGCCAGCAGTGACCGGGACAGGAAGTCAGATACGCAGTATTTT.